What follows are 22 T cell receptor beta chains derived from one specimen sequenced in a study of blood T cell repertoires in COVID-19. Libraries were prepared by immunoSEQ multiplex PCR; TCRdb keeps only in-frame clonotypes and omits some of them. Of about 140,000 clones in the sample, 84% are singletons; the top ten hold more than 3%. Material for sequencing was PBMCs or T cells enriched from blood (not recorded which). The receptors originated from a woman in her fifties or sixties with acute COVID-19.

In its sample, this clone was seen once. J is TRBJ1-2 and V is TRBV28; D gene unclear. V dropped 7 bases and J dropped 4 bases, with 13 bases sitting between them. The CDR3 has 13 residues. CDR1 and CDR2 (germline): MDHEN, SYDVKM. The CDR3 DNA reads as TGTGCCAGCAATCCGACCGGAGTCTATGGCTACACCTTC. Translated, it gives CASNPTGVYGYTF.

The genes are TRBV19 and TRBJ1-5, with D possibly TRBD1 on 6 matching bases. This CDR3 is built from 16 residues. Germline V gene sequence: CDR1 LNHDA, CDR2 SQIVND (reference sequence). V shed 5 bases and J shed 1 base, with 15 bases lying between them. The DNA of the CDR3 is TGTGCCAGTAGTGAACGGGGGGCGGGGAGCAATCAGCCCCAGCATTTT. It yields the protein CASSERGAGSNQPQHF. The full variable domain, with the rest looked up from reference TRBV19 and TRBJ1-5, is DGGITQSPKYLFRKEGQNVTLSCEQNLNHDAMYWYRQDPGQGLRLIYYSQIVNDFQKGDIAEGYSVSREKKESFPLTVTSAQKNPTAFYLCASSERGAGSNQPQHFGDGTRLSIL.

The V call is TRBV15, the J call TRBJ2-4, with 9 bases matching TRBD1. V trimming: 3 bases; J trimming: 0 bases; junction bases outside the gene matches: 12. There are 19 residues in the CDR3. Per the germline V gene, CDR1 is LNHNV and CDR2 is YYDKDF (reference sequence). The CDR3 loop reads CATSREDRGLREAKNIQYF. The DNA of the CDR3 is TGTGCCACCAGCAGGGAGGACAGGGGCCTGCGGGAAGCCAAAAACATTCAGTACTTC.

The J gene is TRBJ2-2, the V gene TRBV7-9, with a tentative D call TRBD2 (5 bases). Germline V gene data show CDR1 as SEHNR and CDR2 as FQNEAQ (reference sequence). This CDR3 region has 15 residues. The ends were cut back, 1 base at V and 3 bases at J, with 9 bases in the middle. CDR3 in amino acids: CASSLGELDTGELFF. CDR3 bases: TGTGCCAGCAGCTTAGGGGAGTTGGACACCGGGGAGCTGTTTTTT.

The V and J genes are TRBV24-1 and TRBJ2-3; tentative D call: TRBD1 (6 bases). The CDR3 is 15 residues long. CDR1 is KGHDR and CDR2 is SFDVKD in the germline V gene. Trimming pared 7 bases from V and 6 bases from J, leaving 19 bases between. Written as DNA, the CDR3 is TGTGCCACCAGCGAACAGGGTCGCTGGGGGGATACGCAGTATTTT. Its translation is CATSEQGRWGDTQYF.

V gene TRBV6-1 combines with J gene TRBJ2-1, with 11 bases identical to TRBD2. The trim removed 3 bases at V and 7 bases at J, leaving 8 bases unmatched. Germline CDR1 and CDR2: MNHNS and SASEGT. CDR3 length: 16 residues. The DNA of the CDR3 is TGTGCCAGCAGTGACCAGTTAGCGGGAGGGTTTAATGAGCAGTTCTTC. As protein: CASSDQLAGGFNEQFF.

CDR3 in DNA: TGTGCCAGCAGCCTCGAGGGATTAAACAACAATGAGCAGTTCTTC. Protein: CASSLEGLNNNEQFF. The chain joins TRBV3-1 (or the pseudogene TRBV3-2) to TRBJ2-1, with D perhaps matching TRBD2 (5 bases). The CDR3 sequence is 15 residues long. Germline V gene sequence: CDR1 LGHDT, CDR2 YNNKEL (reference sequence). Trimming cost V 4 bases and J 5 bases, with 15 bases left between them.

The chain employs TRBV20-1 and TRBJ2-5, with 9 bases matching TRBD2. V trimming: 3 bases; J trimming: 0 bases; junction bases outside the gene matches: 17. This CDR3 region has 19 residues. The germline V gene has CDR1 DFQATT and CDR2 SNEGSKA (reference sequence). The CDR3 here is CSASVAGILAGRYQETQYF. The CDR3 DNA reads TGCAGTGCTAGTGTAGCAGGCATCCTAGCGGGGCGGTACCAAGAGACCCAGTACTTC.

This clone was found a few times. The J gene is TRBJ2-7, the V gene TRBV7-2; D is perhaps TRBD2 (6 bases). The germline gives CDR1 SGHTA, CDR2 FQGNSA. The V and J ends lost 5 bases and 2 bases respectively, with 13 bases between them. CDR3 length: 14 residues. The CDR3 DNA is TGTGCCAGCAGCCTGGGGGGTCAACCCTACGAGCAGTACTTC. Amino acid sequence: CASSLGGQPYEQYF.

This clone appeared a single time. In nucleotides, the CDR3 is TGTGCCACCGACAGGGCCCTTGTTTATGGCTACACCTTC. It encodes CATDRALVYGYTF. The genes are TRBV7-2 and TRBJ1-2; 7 nucleotides match TRBD1. Germline assignment: CDR1 SGHTA and CDR2 FQGNSA. V was clipped by 10 bases and J by 5 bases; unmatched bases: 10. This CDR3 is built from 13 residues.

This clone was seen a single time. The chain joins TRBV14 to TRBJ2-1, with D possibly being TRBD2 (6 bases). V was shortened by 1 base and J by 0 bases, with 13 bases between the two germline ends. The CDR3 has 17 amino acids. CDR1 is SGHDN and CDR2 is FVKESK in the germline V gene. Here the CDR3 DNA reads TGTGCCAGCAGCCAAGCGGGTAGCGGACTCTCCTACAATGAGCAGTTCTTC. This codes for CASSQAGSGLSYNEQFF.

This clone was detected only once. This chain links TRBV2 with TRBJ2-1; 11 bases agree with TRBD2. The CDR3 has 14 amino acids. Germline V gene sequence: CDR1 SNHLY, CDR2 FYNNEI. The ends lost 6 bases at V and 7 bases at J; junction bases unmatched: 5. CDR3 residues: CASSPGTSGNEQFF. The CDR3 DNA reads TGTGCCAGCAGCCCCGGGACTAGCGGAAATGAGCAGTTCTTC.

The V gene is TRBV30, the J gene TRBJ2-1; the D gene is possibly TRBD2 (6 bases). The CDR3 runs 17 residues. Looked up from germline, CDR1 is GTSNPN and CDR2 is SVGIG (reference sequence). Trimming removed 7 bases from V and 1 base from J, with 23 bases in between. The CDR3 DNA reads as TGTGCCTTAACCGGGACGGAAAATAGCGGATCCTACAATGAGCAGTTCTTC. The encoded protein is CALTGTENSGSYNEQFF.

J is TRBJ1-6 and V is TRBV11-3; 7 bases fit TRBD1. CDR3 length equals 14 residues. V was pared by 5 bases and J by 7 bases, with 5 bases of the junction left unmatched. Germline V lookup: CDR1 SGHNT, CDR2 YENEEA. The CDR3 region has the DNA TGTGCCAGCAGCATGGACAGGCAGAATTCACCCCTCCACTTT. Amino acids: CASSMDRQNSPLHF.

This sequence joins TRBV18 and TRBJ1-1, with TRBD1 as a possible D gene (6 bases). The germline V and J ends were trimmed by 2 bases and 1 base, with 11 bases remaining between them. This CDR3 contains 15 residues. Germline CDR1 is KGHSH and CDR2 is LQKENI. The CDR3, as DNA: TGTGCCAGCTCACCAATAGGGACACCGAACACTGAAGCTTTCTTT. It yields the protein CASSPIGTPNTEAFF.

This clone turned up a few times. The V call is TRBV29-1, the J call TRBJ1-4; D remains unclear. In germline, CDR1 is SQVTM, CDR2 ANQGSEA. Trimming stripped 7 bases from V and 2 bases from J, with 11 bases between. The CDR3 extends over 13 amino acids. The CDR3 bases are TGCAGCGCGACCGGGGTCACTAATGAAAAACTGTTTTTT. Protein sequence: CSATGVTNEKLFF.

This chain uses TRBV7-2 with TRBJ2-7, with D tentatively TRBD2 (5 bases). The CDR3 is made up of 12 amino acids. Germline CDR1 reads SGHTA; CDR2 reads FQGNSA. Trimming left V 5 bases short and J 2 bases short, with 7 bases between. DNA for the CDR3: TGTGCCAGCAGCCCCGGGGCCTACGAGCAGTACTTC. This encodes CASSPGAYEQYF.

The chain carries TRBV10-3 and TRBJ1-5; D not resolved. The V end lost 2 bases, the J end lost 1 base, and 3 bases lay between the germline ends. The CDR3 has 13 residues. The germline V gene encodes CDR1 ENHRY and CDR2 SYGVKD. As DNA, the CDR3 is TGTGCCATCAGTGAGGAGAGCAATCAGCCCCAGCATTTT. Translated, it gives CAISEESNQPQHF.

This CDR3 is CASSRESAGVWGYTF. In nucleotides, the CDR3 is TGTGCCAGCAGCCGGGAATCTGCGGGGGTCTGGGGCTACACCTTC. This chain connects TRBV7-9 to TRBJ1-2; the D gene is possibly TRBD1 (5 bases). The CDR3 is made up of 15 amino acids. The germline gives CDR1 SEHNR, CDR2 FQNEAQ (reference sequence). V was shortened by 5 bases and J by 8 bases, with 21 bases between the two germline ends.

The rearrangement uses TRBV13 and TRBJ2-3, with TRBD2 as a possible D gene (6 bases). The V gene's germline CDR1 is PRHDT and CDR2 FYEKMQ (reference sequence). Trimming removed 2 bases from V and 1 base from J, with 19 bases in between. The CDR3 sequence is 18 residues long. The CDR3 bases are TGTGCCAGCAGCTTAAGGGCGATCCGGGAGTGGGGCACAGATACGCAGTATTTT. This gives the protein CASSLRAIREWGTDTQYF.

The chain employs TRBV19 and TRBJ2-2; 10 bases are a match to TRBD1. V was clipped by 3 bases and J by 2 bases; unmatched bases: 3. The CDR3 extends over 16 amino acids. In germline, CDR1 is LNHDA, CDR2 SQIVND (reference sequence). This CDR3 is CASSMRQGANTGELFF. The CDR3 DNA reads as TGTGCCAGTAGTATGCGACAGGGGGCCAACACCGGGGAGCTGTTTTTT.

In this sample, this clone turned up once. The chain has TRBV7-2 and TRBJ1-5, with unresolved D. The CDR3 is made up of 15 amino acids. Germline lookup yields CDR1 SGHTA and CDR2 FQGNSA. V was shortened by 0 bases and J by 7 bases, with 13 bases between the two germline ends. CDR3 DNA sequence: TGTGCCAGCAGCTTAGCGCAGGATGGCAGCCAGCCCCAGCATTTT. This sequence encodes CASSLAQDGSQPQHF.